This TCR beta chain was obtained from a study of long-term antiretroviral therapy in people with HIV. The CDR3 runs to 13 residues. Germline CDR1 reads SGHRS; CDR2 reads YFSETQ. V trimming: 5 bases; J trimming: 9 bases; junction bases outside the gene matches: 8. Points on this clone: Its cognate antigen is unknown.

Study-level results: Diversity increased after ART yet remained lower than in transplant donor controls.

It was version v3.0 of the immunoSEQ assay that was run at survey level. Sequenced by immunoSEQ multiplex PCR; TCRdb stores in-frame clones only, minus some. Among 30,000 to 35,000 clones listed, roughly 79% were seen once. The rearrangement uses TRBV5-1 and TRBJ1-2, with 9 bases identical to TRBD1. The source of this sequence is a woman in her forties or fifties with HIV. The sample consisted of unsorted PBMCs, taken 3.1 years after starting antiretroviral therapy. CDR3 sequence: CASRFRTGESYTF. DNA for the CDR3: TGCGCCAGCAGGTTTCGGACAGGGGAGAGCTACACCTTC.